This paragraph reports one T cell receptor beta chain. This clonotype was counted only a few times. No cognate antigen has been identified for it. No much larger clonotype is one base removed from it; base qualities were not supplied. The sample comes from a study of blood T cells in healthy people across ages (dated by TCRdb to 2013 to 2016). The study in broad terms: In model experiments, template switching captured about one uniquely barcoded TCR beta cDNA molecule for every two T cells. The study analyzed two additional independent replicas of 1 million unique cDNA reads from the same blood draw for two donors, one aged 18 to 29 and one aged 80 or older. Four age groups were formed from the donors: young (average approximately 15 years), middle-aged (approximately 41), aged (about 62) and long-lived (about 80). To track age-related changes in TCR beta repertoire diversity, the study relied on deep sequencing normalized with unique cDNA molecular identifiers. To avoid experimental bias, donors of different ages were spread randomly across the sequencing lanes. General findings and caveats noted by the study authors: Compared with the aged group, more naive CD4+ T cells, fewer expanded clones and increased TCR diversity were shown by the long-lived group, suggesting age selection. Observed TCR beta diversity per million T cells fell roughly linearly with age, and a significant reduction was already apparent by age around 44. Because profiling used bulk unsorted PBMCs, naive and antigen-experienced compartments could not be compared conclusively. The percentage of naive T cells measured by flow cytometry correlated strongly with observed TCR beta diversity. Estimates of total diversity from one million sequenced T cells were regarded as lower bounds and underestimates. Because the CMV infection status of the donors was unknown, age-related changes in expanded clonotypes may potentially have been confounded.

Library preparation employed 5' RACE. The listed sequencing device is Illumina HiSeq 2500. A second roughly 6 to 11 cycle PCR used a sample-barcoded 5' primer and a J-beta primer mix. A template-switch 5' adaptor carrying 12 random nucleotides introduced a unique molecular identifier onto each TCR beta cDNA molecule. Each sample yielded at least 3 million CDR3-containing paired-end reads. All of the RNA was converted into first-strand cDNA using the Mint cDNA synthesis kit, with a TRBC-specific oligonucleotide serving as the primer. After uracil-DNA glycosylase treatment, a first 18-cycle PCR used universal primers M1SS and BC2_uni_R on all cDNA. In the source study's methods: For normalization, 1 million high-quality reads, each with a distinct molecular identifier, were randomly selected from each sample. Reads with shared molecular identifiers were discarded instead of being binned into consensus sequences. CDR3 identification, clonotype clustering and error correction used MiTCR with a Q25 quality threshold and the strictest error-elimination algorithm. A nonparametric unseen species model using Euler transformation provided a lower-bound estimate of total TCR beta diversity. Starting from the raw public reads, TCRdb applied fastp trimming at Q25, assembled clones with MiXCR and retained in-frame beta chains. Under each unique CDR3 protein, matching rows form one entry showing the most common genes and DNA. TCRdb assigned the V and J calls; the authors' analysis was not used. The table for this sample lists over 500,000 distinct CDR3 sequences; roughly half of them were counted only once. Approximately 13% of the sample is held by the ten biggest clonotypes.

Taken from cysteine to phenylalanine, the CDR3 has 20 residues. Solely the CDR3 DNA is kept, with 60 bases framed from the first base. Donors were 30 to 45 systemically healthy Caucasian individuals from Russia aged 6 to 90 years. Around 10 milliliters of peripheral blood were drawn from each donor into EDTA-treated Vacutainer tubes. Ficoll-Paque density-gradient centrifugation was used to isolate PBMCs, with at least 7 million per sample. Trizol reagent was used to extract total RNA from the PBMCs, yielding at least 5.5 micrograms per sample. For every donor, flow cytometry on a PBMC aliquot measured the percentage of naive CD45RAhigh/CD27high T cells.

The rearrangement joined TRBV21-1 to TRBJ1-5; the table gives TRBD1 as D, unverified against the DNA. TRBV21-1 is assigned pseudogene status. This receptor was taken from a woman aged 80 or over in good health. Material for sequencing was blood. The nucleotides are TGTGCCAGCAACGCCCATGGCTGGGCAGTAAATTATATGAGCAATCAGCCCCAGCATTTT. Its translation reads: CASNAHGWAVNYMSNQPQHF.